Reported below is one TCR beta chain. The CDR3 extends over 16 amino acids. After removal of 1 base from V and 0 bases from J, the junction contained 2 bases not matched to a gene. Germline lookup yields CDR1 SGHRS and CDR2 YFSETQ. This record comes from a study of beta chain features in type 1 diabetes. All of the isolated RNA was reverse transcribed, so expressed TCRB transcripts were sequenced. TCRdb keeps only in-frame clones here, not all; method: immunoSEQ multiplex PCR. The sample lists under 20,000 clones, about 50% occurring once. The sample consisted of stem cell memory CD4+ T cells from blood. The sequence was collected from a young man in good health. The rearrangement links TRBV5-1 to TRBJ2-2, with 8 bases fitting TRBD2. The CDR3 DNA reads as TGCGCCAGCAGCTTGCCTAGCGGGTCGAACACCGGGGAGCTGTTTTTT. This sequence encodes CASSLPSGSNTGELFF.